The 9 T cell receptor beta chains reported below all come from one sample, sequenced in a study of CD8+CD57+ T cells in acquired aplastic anemia. Using genomic DNA as the template, TCR beta VDJ and CDR3 profiling was carried out. From the reads, TCRdb called clonotypes with MiXCR, one entry per CDR3 protein. The data contain 400,000 to 450,000 distinct CDR3 sequences, roughly 68% of them singletons. Sequencing was carried out using sorted CD4+, CD8+, or CD8+CD57+ T cells (not recorded which) from PBMCs. These receptors all stem from a human donor in good health, serving as a control.

This clonotype was detected ten times or more. The V gene is TRBV20-1, the J gene TRBJ1-3; possibly TRBD1 for D (6 bases). Germline CDR1 reads DFQATT; CDR2 reads SNEGSKA (reference sequence). V lost 5 bases to trimming and J lost 4 bases, with 21 bases between them. CDR3 length equals 16 residues. CDR3 in DNA: TGCAGTGCTCCCCCGCTCAGGGGAGGCGCCGGAAACACCATATATTTT. Protein product: CSAPPLRGGAGNTIYF.

On this clonotype: The junction departs from germline at one end; a sequencing error may be responsible. V usage is TRBV6-5 and J usage is TRBJ1-1, with D maybe TRBD1 (6 bases). CDR1 and CDR2 from the germline V gene are MNHEY and SVGAGI. The CDR3 extends over 15 amino acids. Here the CDR3 DNA reads TGTGCCAGCAGTTACTCTACAGGGTTGAAGACTGAAGCTTTCTTT. It codes for CASSYSTGLKTEAFF.

V usage is TRBV20-1 and J usage is TRBJ2-3; possible D gene TRBD1, 5 bases. Germline assignment: CDR1 DFQATT and CDR2 SNEGSKA (reference sequence). The CDR3 loop spans 16 amino acids. The germline V and J ends were trimmed by 1 base and 2 bases, with 16 bases remaining between them. This CDR3 is CSARGLRASSTDTQYF. CDR3 nucleotide sequence: TGCAGTGCTAGAGGACTCAGGGCTAGTTCCACAGATACGCAGTATTTT.

The chain carries TRBV2 and TRBJ1-2, with 7 bases matching TRBD1. The CDR3 spans 12 residues. Germline V gene lookup returns CDR1 SNHLY and CDR2 FYNNEI. V was clipped by 7 bases and J by 11 bases; unmatched bases: 10. CDR3 amino acids: CASTTGPYEYTF. The CDR3 nucleotides are TGTGCCAGCACGACAGGGCCTTATGAGTACACCTTC.

This chain connects TRBV14 to TRBJ1-2, with TRBD1 matching over 7 bases. Germline values: CDR1 SGHDN, CDR2 FVKESK. The CDR3 consists of 21 residues. V lost 4 bases, J lost 3 bases, and 26 bases stayed unmatched. The CDR3 DNA reads as TGTGCCAGCAGCCCACCCGGTGGGTGGTACACAGATTGGGACAGCTACTATGGCTACACCTTC. The encoded protein is CASSPPGGWYTDWDSYYGYTF.

With respect to this clonotype: No conserved phenylalanine or tryptophan ends this CDR3, so it is likely a read error. Because the CDR3's place on the DNA is in doubt, the DNA is left out and the CDR3 is given as listed by TCRdb. The chain couples TRBV20-1 to TRBJ1-2. The CDR3 is 9 amino acids in total, end residues counted. In germline, CDR1 is DFQATT, CDR2 SNEGSKA (reference sequence). CDR3 region: CSATEEDPY.

This clonotype was picked up many times. The chain recombines TRBV7-3 with TRBJ1-2; TRBD1 matches 8 bases. With V trimmed by 3 bases and J by 4 bases, 7 bases remained unmatched. This CDR3 has 15 amino acids. The germline V gene encodes CDR1 SGHTA and CDR2 FQGTGA. The CDR3 bases are TGTGCCAGCAGCTTGGGAACAACAGGGGGCTATGGCTACACCTTC. Protein: CASSLGTTGGYGYTF.

This clonotype was observed a single time. The CDR3 does not end in the conserved phenylalanine or tryptophan, so this is likely a read error. The DNA is omitted, as the CDR3 cannot be located on it reliably, and the CDR3 follows TCRdb's listing. The rearrangement uses TRBV7-2 and TRBJ1-1; the table's D call of TRBD1 was not tested on the DNA. The germline V gene encodes CDR1 SGHTA and CDR2 FQGNSA. The CDR3 region is 13 residues in length, termini included. CDR3 sequence reads: CASSAGQGLTYDQ.

The chain couples TRBV19 to TRBJ1-3, with 7 bases that match TRBD1. The CDR3 totals 16 residues. CDR1 and CDR2 (germline): LNHDA, SQIVND (reference sequence). V lost 6 bases, J lost 6 bases, and 14 bases stayed unmatched. CDR3 DNA: TGTGCCAGTAGCCGGGACAGCAGTTCGGGACCAAACACCATATATTTT. The encoded protein is CASSRDSSSGPNTIYF.